Many counts were recorded for the clone carrying this T cell receptor (beta chain). The CDR3 contains 14 residues. Germline values: CDR1 MDHEN, CDR2 SYDVKM. Trimming pared 8 bases from V and 1 base from J, leaving 14 bases between. The data are from a study of T-cell reconstitution after alpha-beta-depleted transplantation in children. Unique molecular identifiers were incorporated when the TCRbeta library was constructed. Using its own MiXCR run on the PCR reads, TCRdb lists one record per CDR3 protein. The data hold 500,000 to 650,000 distinct CDR3 sequences, with 9.5% to 12% observed a single time.

This specimen was PBMCs, mostly from graft donor cells, taken 180 days after TCRalphabeta/CD19-depleted stem cell transplant. The chain has TRBV28 and TRBJ1-2; the D gene is possibly TRBD1 (5 bases). This TCR was recovered from a female patient aged 2-9 years who had a stem cell transplant for aplastic anemia, so the T cells may come from the graft donor. The CDR3 bases are TGTGCCAGCGGATGGGCACAGGTTAACTATGGCTACACCTTC. Protein: CASGWAQVNYGYTF.